Below are 18 T cell receptor beta chains sequenced from a single sample in a study of blood T cell repertoires in COVID-19. Method: immunoSEQ multiplex PCR; TCRdb's copy keeps in-frame clones and lacks some. Of hundreds of thousands of clones listed, less than 90% were seen once; the top ten hold 3%. The specimen sequenced was PBMCs or T cells enriched from blood (not recorded which). The receptors were sampled from a woman between 50 and 59 years old who had recovered from COVID-19.

V gene TRBV5-6 combines with J gene TRBJ1-4; weak D call: TRBD1 (5 bases). Germline V lookup: CDR1 SGHDT, CDR2 YYEEEE. The CDR3 is made up of 16 amino acids. Trimming removed 2 bases from V and 3 bases from J, with 14 bases in between. CDR3 protein: CASSFRGYVSNEKLFF. The CDR3 coding sequence is TGTGCCAGCAGCTTTAGGGGCTATGTTTCTAATGAAAAACTGTTTTTT.

The chain joins TRBV19 to TRBJ2-3; D is possibly TRBD2 (6 bases). The V and J ends lost 4 bases and 4 bases respectively, with 15 bases between them. The CDR3 runs to 15 residues. CDR1 is LNHDA and CDR2 is SQIVND in the germline V gene (reference sequence). CDR3 nucleotides: TGTGCCAGTAGTAGTAGCGGAGCCCTCCCAGATACGCAGTATTTT. Its translation: CASSSSGALPDTQYF.

This chain connects TRBV3-1 (or the pseudogene TRBV3-2) to TRBJ1-5; D gene uncertain. Trimming cost V 1 base and J 6 bases, with 7 bases left between them. CDR1 LGHDT and CDR2 YNNKEL come from the germline V gene (reference sequence). The CDR3 runs 13 residues. Here the CDR3 DNA reads TGTGCCAGCAGCCAAGTAGCCGGTCAGCCCCAGCATTTT. It specifies CASSQVAGQPQHF.

The rearrangement joins TRBV5-1 to TRBJ2-3; D unresolved. Deletions cut 4 bases from V and 5 bases from J, with 5 bases between. CDR1 SGHRS and CDR2 YFSETQ come from the germline V gene. This CDR3 has 11 residues. The CDR3 here is CASSQKDTQYF. In DNA form, the CDR3 reads TGCGCCAGCAGCCAGAAAGATACGCAGTATTTT.

The genes are TRBV28 and TRBJ1-1; 9 bases are shared with TRBD1. The CDR3 has 16 amino acids. Germline CDR1 MDHEN, CDR2 SYDVKM. Unmatched junction bases numbered 5, after V lost 2 bases and J lost 1 base. CDR3 DNA sequence: TGTGCCAGCAGTTTAGAAGGGACAGGGAGGAACACTGAAGCTTTCTTT. This sequence encodes CASSLEGTGRNTEAFF.

This sequence joins TRBV5-6 and TRBJ1-3; perhaps TRBD1 as D (5 bases). The germline V gene has CDR1 SGHDT and CDR2 YYEEEE. This CDR3 spans 16 amino acids. V gave up 1 base and J gave up 4 bases, with 15 bases separating them. CDR3 DNA: TGTGCCAGCAGCTTGAAGTTCCGGCAGGGCGGAAACACCATATATTTT. This codes for CASSLKFRQGGNTIYF. The whole variable domain, filled in from reference TRBV5-6 and TRBJ1-3, reads DAGVTQSPTHLIKTRGQQVTLRCSPKSGHDTVSWYQQALGQGPQFIFQYYEEEERQRGNFPDRFSGHQFPNYSSELNVNALLLGDSALYLCASSLKFRQGGNTIYFGEGSWLTVV.

The rearrangement joins TRBV3-1 (or the pseudogene TRBV3-2) to TRBJ2-1, with 10 bases identical to TRBD2. The CDR3 extends over 11 amino acids. Trimming removed 8 bases from V and 13 bases from J; junction bases left unmatched: 5. Germline values: CDR1 LGHDT, CDR2 YNNKEL (reference sequence). Written as DNA, the CDR3 is TGTGCCAGCCTCGGGACTAGCGTTCAGTTCTTC. Its translation is CASLGTSVQFF.

This chain links TRBV3-1 (or the pseudogene TRBV3-2) with TRBJ2-3; weak D call: TRBD1 (5 bases). V was cut by 0 bases and J by 2 bases, with 12 bases left in between. Germline V gives CDR1 LGHDT, CDR2 YNNKEL (reference sequence). The CDR3 has 16 residues. This chain's CDR3 is CASSQDGALDTDTQYF. The CDR3 bases are TGTGCCAGCAGCCAAGATGGGGCATTAGACACAGATACGCAGTATTTT.

This clone was seen only once. The CDR3 region has the DNA TGCGCCAGCAGCCTCGGGACAGGGAAAGCTTTCTTT. Its translation: CASSLGTGKAFF. The chain joins TRBV4-3 to TRBJ1-1; TRBD1 matches at 9 bases. The germline V gene has CDR1 LGHNA and CDR2 YSLEER. Germline trimming cut 4 bases from V and 9 bases from J; bases unmatched to any gene: 3. The CDR3 loop spans 12 amino acids.

This clone was detected once. The rearrangement joins TRBV6-5 to TRBJ2-1, with D uncertain. V was pared by 2 bases and J by 11 bases, with 7 bases between. The length of the CDR3 is 11 residues. Germline CDR1 MNHEY, CDR2 SVGAGI. Here the CDR3 DNA reads TGTGCCAGCAGTTACGGCCTCCAGCAGTTCTTC. Protein product: CASSYGLQQFF.

V usage is TRBV18 and J usage is TRBJ2-3; 7 positions agree with TRBD2. The CDR3 is made up of 15 amino acids. Looked up from germline, CDR1 is KGHSH and CDR2 is LQKENI. Trimming took 2 bases from V and 0 from J; bases not matched to a gene: 2. In DNA form, the CDR3 reads TGTGCCAGCTCACCAACTAGCGCTAGCACAGATACGCAGTATTTT. It is translated as CASSPTSASTDTQYF.

The rearrangement joins TRBV18 to TRBJ2-1, with 9 nucleotides matching TRBD2. The CDR3 runs to 14 residues. The V segment lost 3 bases and the J segment 9 bases; nucleotides outside the gene matches: 6. Germline V CDR1 and CDR2: KGHSH, LQKENI. The DNA of the CDR3 is TGTGCCAGCTCACCTAGCGGGAGTATCGGTGAGCAGTTCTTC. Amino acids: CASSPSGSIGEQFF.

The chain couples TRBV4-1 to TRBJ2-7, with 9 bases aligning to TRBD2. The length of the CDR3 is 17 residues. The V gene's germline CDR1 is MGHRA and CDR2 YSYEKL. Trimming took 2 bases from V and 2 from J; bases not matched to a gene: 10. The CDR3: CASSQTSVLAGPYEQYF. The CDR3 bases are TGCGCCAGCAGCCAAACCTCCGTTCTAGCGGGACCCTACGAGCAGTACTTC.

CDR3 loop: CASSLGRDRGQMNTEAFF. The DNA for the CDR3 is TGCGCCAGCAGCTTGGGTCGGGACAGGGGCCAGATGAACACTGAAGCTTTCTTT. V and J are TRBV5-1 and TRBJ1-1, with 10 bases identical to TRBD1. The CDR3 is made up of 18 amino acids. Trimming removed 0 bases from V and 0 bases from J; junction bases left unmatched: 8. Germline V gene data show CDR1 as SGHRS and CDR2 as YFSETQ.

CDR3 bases: TGTGCCAGCAGCACCAGGGCCTCTGGGGCCAACGTCCTGACTTTC. Translated: CASSTRASGANVLTF. This chain connects TRBV5-5 to TRBJ2-6, with TRBD1 as a possible D gene (5 bases). CDR1 is SGHKS, CDR2 YYEKEE, per germline (reference sequence). The CDR3 runs to 15 residues. V was clipped by 4 bases and J by 0 bases, with 8 bases between them.

The chain links TRBV28 to TRBJ2-1; a weak D match, TRBD2 (5 bases). The germline V gene encodes CDR1 MDHEN and CDR2 SYDVKM. The CDR3 has 15 amino acids. Trimming took 6 bases from V and 3 from J, leaving 15 bases between them. CDR3 residues: CASSLVERYYNEQFF. Written as DNA, the CDR3 is TGTGCCAGCAGCCTCGTGGAGCGGTACTACAATGAGCAGTTCTTC.

This clone was seen only once. This sequence joins TRBV18 and TRBJ2-1; 10 positions agree with TRBD1. V lost 3 bases to trimming and J lost 9 bases; unmatched junction nucleotides: 2. CDR3 length equals 13 residues. Per germline, CDR1 KGHSH and CDR2 LQKENI. The CDR3 DNA is TGTGCCAGCTCACCGGACAGGGGGACTGAGCAGTTCTTC. Translated, it gives CASSPDRGTEQFF.

The rearrangement uses TRBV18 and TRBJ1-1, with 8 positions matching TRBD1. V shed 3 bases, J shed 8 bases, and the junction held 8 bases outside the gene matches. Germline assignment: CDR1 KGHSH and CDR2 LQKENI. The CDR3 runs 14 residues. CDR3 amino acids: CASSPDRESYEAFF. The CDR3 bases are TGTGCCAGCTCACCGGACAGGGAGAGTTACGAAGCTTTCTTT.